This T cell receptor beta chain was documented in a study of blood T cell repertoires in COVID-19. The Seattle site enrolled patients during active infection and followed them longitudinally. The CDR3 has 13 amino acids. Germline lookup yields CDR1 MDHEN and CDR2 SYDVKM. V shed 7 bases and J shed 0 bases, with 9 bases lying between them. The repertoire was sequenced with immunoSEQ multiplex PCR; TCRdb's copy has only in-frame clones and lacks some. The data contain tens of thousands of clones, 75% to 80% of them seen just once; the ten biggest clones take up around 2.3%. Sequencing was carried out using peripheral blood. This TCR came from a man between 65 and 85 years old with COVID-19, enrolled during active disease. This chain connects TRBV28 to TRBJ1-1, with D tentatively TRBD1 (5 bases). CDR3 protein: CASTGELNTEAFF. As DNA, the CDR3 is TGTGCCAGCACGGGGGAATTGAACACTGAAGCTTTCTTT.